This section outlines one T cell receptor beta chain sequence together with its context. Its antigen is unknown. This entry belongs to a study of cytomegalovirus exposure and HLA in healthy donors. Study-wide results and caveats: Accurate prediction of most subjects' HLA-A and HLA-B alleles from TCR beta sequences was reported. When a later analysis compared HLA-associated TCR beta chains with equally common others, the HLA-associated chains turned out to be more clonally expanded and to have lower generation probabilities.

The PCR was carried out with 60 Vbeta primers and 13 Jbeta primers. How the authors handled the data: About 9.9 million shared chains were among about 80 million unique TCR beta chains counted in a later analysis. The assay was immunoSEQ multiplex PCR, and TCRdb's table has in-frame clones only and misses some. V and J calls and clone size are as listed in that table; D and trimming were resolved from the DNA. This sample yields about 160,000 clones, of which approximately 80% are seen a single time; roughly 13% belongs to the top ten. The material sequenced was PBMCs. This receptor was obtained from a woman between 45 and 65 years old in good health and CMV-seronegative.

The CDR3 spells CSAPEASTDTQYF. CDR3 nucleotide sequence: TGCAGCGCCCCCGAGGCTAGCACAGATACGCAGTATTTT. The V and J genes are TRBV29-1 and TRBJ2-3; no clear D gene. The germline V gene encodes CDR1 SQVTM and CDR2 ANQGSEA. Between the trimmed V and J ends, which lost 7 bases and 0 bases, there was a span of 11 bases. The CDR3 has 13 residues.